A selection of T cell receptor beta chains follows, all from one sample in a study of early T cells in non-severe SARS-CoV-2 infection. TCRdb ran MiXCR on the 5' RACE reads and lists one entry per CDR3 protein. The sample holds tens of thousands of distinct CDR3 sequences, roughly 12% seen once. The sample comprised whole blood. The receptors derive from an adult who was a healthcare worker with PCR-confirmed SARS-CoV-2 infection or an uninfected control (not recorded which). CDR3s include the opening cysteine and the closing phenylalanine or tryptophan. Fields, in order: CDR3 length, clone size, V gene, D gene, J gene, CDR3 DNA, CDR3 protein. A D gene is named only where the DNA matches it firmly. Only some rows state a clone size, as once, few, many or a class for expanded clones.

CDR3 length: 18
clone size: NA
V gene: TRBV6-6
D gene: TRBD1
J gene: TRBJ1-1
CDR3 DNA: TGTGCCAGCAGTCAAACCAGTCCTCAGGGGGATCGGGGGACTGAAGCTTTCTTT
CDR3 protein: CASSQTSPQGDRGTEAFF

CDR3 length: 14
clone size: many
V gene: TRBV19
D gene: TRBD2
J gene: TRBJ2-3
CDR3 DNA: TGTGCCAGTAGTACAAGGCGGGAGGCAGATACGCAGTATTTT
CDR3 protein: CASSTRREADTQYF

CDR3 length: 14
clone size: many
V gene: TRBV20-1
D gene: NA
J gene: TRBJ2-6
CDR3 DNA: TGCAGTGCCCCGGACAGCTCTGGGGCCAACGTCCTGACTTTC
CDR3 protein: CSAPDSSGANVLTF

CDR3 length: 14
clone size: NA
V gene: TRBV6-1
D gene: NA
J gene: TRBJ1-4
CDR3 DNA: TGTGCCAGCAGTGAAGAACGGGCTAATGAAAAACTGTTTTTT
CDR3 protein: CASSEERANEKLFF

CDR3 length: 16
clone size: many
V gene: TRBV11-1
D gene: NA
J gene: TRBJ1-2
CDR3 DNA: TGTGCCAGCAGCTTAGGAGCGTGGGATCGGAAGGATGGCTACACCTTC
CDR3 protein: CASSLGAWDRKDGYTF

CDR3 length: 13
clone size: few
V gene: TRBV11-2
D gene: NA
J gene: TRBJ2-5
CDR3 DNA: TGTGCCAGCAGCCCCGGGACTCGAGAGACCCAGTACTTC
CDR3 protein: CASSPGTRETQYF

CDR3 length: 16
clone size: NA
V gene: TRBV21-1
D gene: NA
J gene: TRBJ1-1
CDR3 DNA: TGTGCCAGCAGCACGGGGGACAGGGCGGGACGCACTGAAGCTTTCTTT
CDR3 protein: CASSTGDRAGRTEAFF

CDR3 length: 14
clone size: NA
V gene: TRBV10-3
D gene: TRBD1
J gene: TRBJ2-5
CDR3 DNA: TGTGCCATCAGTCCGACAGGGGTTCAAGAGACCCAGTACTTC
CDR3 protein: CAISPTGVQETQYF

CDR3 length: 13
clone size: NA
V gene: TRBV2
D gene: NA
J gene: TRBJ1-4
CDR3 DNA: TGTGCCAGCACCAGCCAGGAGGGGGAAAAACTGTTTTTT
CDR3 protein: CASTSQEGEKLFF

CDR3 length: 15
clone size: many
V gene: TRBV14
D gene: TRBD1
J gene: TRBJ1-5
CDR3 DNA: TGTGCCAGTCCCGGGACAGAAGGCCCCAATCAGCCCCAGCATTTT
CDR3 protein: CASPGTEGPNQPQHF

CDR3 length: 15
clone size: few
V gene: TRBV23-1
D gene: TRBD2
J gene: TRBJ2-7
CDR3 DNA: TGCGCCAGCAGTCAATCAAGCGGGAGGGCCTACGAGCAGTACTTC
CDR3 protein: CASSQSSGRAYEQYF

CDR3 length: 14
clone size: few
V gene: TRBV12-5
D gene: NA
J gene: TRBJ1-1
CDR3 DNA: TGTGCTAGTGGTTTTGAGGGACTGAACACTGAAGCTTTCTTT
CDR3 protein: CASGFEGLNTEAFF